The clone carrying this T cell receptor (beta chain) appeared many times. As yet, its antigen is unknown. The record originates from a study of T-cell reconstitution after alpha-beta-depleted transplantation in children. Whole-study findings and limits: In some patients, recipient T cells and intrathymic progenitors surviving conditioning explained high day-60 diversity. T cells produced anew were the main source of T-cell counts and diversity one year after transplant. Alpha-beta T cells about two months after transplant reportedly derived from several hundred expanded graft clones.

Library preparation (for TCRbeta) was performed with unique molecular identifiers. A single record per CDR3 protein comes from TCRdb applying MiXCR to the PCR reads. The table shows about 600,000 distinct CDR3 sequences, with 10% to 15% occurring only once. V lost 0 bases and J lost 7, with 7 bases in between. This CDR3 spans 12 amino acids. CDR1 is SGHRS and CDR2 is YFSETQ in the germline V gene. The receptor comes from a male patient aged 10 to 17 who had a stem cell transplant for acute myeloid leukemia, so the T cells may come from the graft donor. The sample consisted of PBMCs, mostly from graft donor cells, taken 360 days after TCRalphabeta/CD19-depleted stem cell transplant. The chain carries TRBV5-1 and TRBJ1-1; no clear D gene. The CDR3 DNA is TGCGCCAGCAGCTTGGGACACGTTGAAGCTTTCTTT. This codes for CASSLGHVEAFF.